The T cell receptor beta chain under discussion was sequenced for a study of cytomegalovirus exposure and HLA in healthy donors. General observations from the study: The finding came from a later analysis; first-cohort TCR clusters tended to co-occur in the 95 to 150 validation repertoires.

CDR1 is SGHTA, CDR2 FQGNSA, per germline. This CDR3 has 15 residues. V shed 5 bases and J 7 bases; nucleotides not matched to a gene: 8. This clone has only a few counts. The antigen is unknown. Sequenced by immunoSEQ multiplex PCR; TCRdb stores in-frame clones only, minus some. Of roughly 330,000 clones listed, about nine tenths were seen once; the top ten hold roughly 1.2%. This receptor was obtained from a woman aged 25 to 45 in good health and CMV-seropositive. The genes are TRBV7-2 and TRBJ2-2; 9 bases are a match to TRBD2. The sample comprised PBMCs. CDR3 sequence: CASSLTSGWIGELFF. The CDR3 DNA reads TGTGCCAGCAGCCTCACTAGCGGGTGGATCGGGGAGCTGTTTTTT.